This TCR beta chain was retrieved from a study of memory CD4+ T cells and cytomegalovirus serostatus. Study-level results: Of around 160 reported CMV TCRbeta sequences, some 70 were found in memory CD4+ repertoires.

The germline gives CDR1 MGHRA, CDR2 YSYEKL. The CDR3 runs 14 residues. The germline V and J ends were trimmed by 3 bases and 7 bases, with 16 bases remaining between them. This clone showed up just once. The antigen remains unidentified. Single viable CD3+CD4+CD8-CD45RO+ cells were sorted as the memory CD4+ T cells. The assay was immunoSEQ multiplex PCR, and TCRdb's table has in-frame clones only and misses some. This sample has 50,000 to 60,000 clones; over 75% occur once, and the top ten carry roughly 0.54%. The TCR comes from an adult in good health and CMV-seronegative. The rearrangement joins TRBV4-1 to TRBJ2-7; a weak D match, TRBD1 (5 bases). Sequenced sample: memory CD4+ T cells from blood. The CDR3 sequence is CASSHDTGVREQYF. Here the CDR3 DNA reads TGCGCCAGCAGCCACGACACAGGAGTGAGAGAGCAGTACTTC.